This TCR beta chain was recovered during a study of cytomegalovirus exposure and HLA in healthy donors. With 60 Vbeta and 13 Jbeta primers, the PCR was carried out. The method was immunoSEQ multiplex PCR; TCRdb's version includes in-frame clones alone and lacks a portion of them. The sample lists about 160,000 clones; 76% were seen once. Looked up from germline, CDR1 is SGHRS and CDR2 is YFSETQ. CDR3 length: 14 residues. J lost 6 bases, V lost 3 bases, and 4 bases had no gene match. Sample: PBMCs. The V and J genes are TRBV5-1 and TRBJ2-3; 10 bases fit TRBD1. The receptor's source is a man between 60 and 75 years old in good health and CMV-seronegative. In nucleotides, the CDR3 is TGCGCCAGCAGCTCACCGGGACAGGGGGATACGCAGTATTTT. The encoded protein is CASSSPGQGDTQYF.